This T cell receptor beta chain came from a study of OX40 agonist ivuxolimab in advanced cancers. Study background: Averaging around 60 years in age, with a range of roughly 23 to 85, the cohort was about 83% male. The study's findings and limits: With doses of 0.1-3.0 mg/kg, partial responders showed among the lowest clonal expansion.

The method was immunoSEQ multiplex PCR; TCRdb's version includes in-frame clones alone and lacks a portion of them. The table includes 40,000 to 60,000 clones, approximately 86% detected once. Notes on this clone: Its antigen is not known.

Deletions cut 5 bases from V and 2 bases from J, with 10 bases between. Germline lookup yields CDR1 MNHNS and CDR2 SASEGT. This CDR3 spans 15 amino acids. The source of this sequence is an adult with an advanced solid tumor such as melanoma, head and neck, liver or kidney cancer. The genes are TRBV6-1 and TRBJ2-6, with a possible D match to TRBD2 (6 bases). The source material was CD4+ or CD8+ T cells sorted from blood, sampled in a trial of the OX40 agonist ivuxolimab. Here the CDR3 reads CASSIGGPGANVLTF. As DNA, the CDR3 is TGTGCCAGCAGTATCGGGGGTCCTGGGGCCAACGTCCTGACTTTC.